One and the same sample provided the 17 T cell receptor beta chains below, sequenced in a study of cytomegalovirus exposure and HLA in healthy donors. Primers for the PCR totalled 60 Vbeta and 13 Jbeta. The method was immunoSEQ multiplex PCR; TCRdb's version includes in-frame clones alone and lacks a portion of them. The profile shows about 190,000 clones, roughly 84% of them singletons. The sample was PBMCs. Receptors were obtained from a woman aged 45-65 years in good health and CMV-seropositive.

The gene calls are TRBV6-1 and TRBJ2-2; 7 nucleotides line up with TRBD2. This CDR3 contains 14 residues. Germline values: CDR1 MNHNS, CDR2 SASEGT. Germline trimming cut 6 bases from V and 4 bases from J; bases unmatched to any gene: 5. The CDR3: CASRDGGSTGELFF. The CDR3 DNA follows: TGTGCCAGCAGAGACGGGGGGAGCACCGGGGAGCTGTTTTTT.

This clone came up once. The CDR3 reads CASSPDNFNSPLHF. The CDR3 DNA reads as TGTGCCAGCAGTCCAGACAACTTTAATTCACCCCTCCACTTT. The chain uses TRBV28 and TRBJ1-6; no firm D call. V gave up 5 bases and J gave up 6 bases, with 11 bases separating them. The CDR3 length is 14 residues. Germline V CDR1 and CDR2: MDHEN, SYDVKM.

This sequence joins TRBV9 and TRBJ2-1, with TRBD2 identical over 10 bases. CDR1 and CDR2 from the germline V gene are SGDLS and YYNGEE. The CDR3 sequence is 15 residues long. With 3 bases clipped from V and 7 bases from J, the junction kept 7 bases outside the gene matches. CDR3 DNA sequence: TGTGCCAGCAGCGGAGCGGGGGGGCCAAGGAATGAGCAGTTCTTC. Its translation: CASSGAGGPRNEQFF.

CDR3 DNA sequence: TGTGCCAGCAGCCCCGGTCTTTCCTACGAGCAGTACTTC. Residues: CASSPGLSYEQYF. The V gene is TRBV11-2, the J gene TRBJ2-5; D gene unclear. Gene TRBJ2-7 matches the end of the DNA better, so the J call may be wrong. This CDR3 contains 13 residues. CDR1 and CDR2 (germline): SGHAT, FQNNGV.

The chain combines TRBV7-9 with TRBJ1-4; a weak D match, TRBD1 (6 bases). This CDR3 has 14 residues. Germline V gene lookup returns CDR1 SEHNR and CDR2 FQNEAQ (reference sequence). V was clipped by 5 bases and J by 5 bases, with 12 bases between them. DNA of the CDR3: TGTGCCAGCAGCGCAGGGGTCTCAAATGAAAAACTGTTTTTT. Encoded protein: CASSAGVSNEKLFF.

Here the CDR3 reads CASCPRPGFDYGYTF. The CDR3 DNA reads as TGCGCCAGCTGCCCCAGACCAGGGTTCGACTATGGCTACACCTTC. The chain joins TRBV5-1 to TRBJ1-2; D is perhaps TRBD1 (5 bases). The CDR3 loop spans 15 amino acids. The V gene's germline CDR1 is SGHRS and CDR2 YFSETQ. Trimming removed 7 bases at V and 3 bases at J, with 19 bases between.

V gene TRBV9 combines with J gene TRBJ2-3, with TRBD2 matching 7 bases. J was trimmed by 1 base and V by 0 bases; bases with no gene match: 8. The CDR3 totals 17 residues. Germline values: CDR1 SGDLS, CDR2 YYNGEE. The CDR3 is CASSVELLAVGTDTQYF. In nucleotides, the CDR3 is TGTGCCAGCAGCGTAGAACTCCTAGCGGTGGGCACAGATACGCAGTATTTT.

The chain has TRBV4-3 and TRBJ2-6, with D hard to call. V was cut by 2 bases and J by 3 bases, with 11 bases left in between. The length of the CDR3 is 16 residues. The germline V gene has CDR1 LGHNA and CDR2 YSLEER. The CDR3 sequence: CASSQIPRGGANVLTF. CDR3 in DNA: TGCGCCAGCAGCCAAATCCCCCGCGGTGGGGCCAACGTCCTGACTTTC.

The V and J genes are TRBV4-1 and TRBJ2-7; D possibly corresponds to TRBD2 (5 bases). This CDR3 contains 14 residues. Germline CDR1 MGHRA, CDR2 YSYEKL. Between the trimmed V and J ends, which lost 4 bases and 2 bases, there was a span of 12 bases. The CDR3 DNA is TGCGCCAGCAGCCCCGGGGAAGGACCCTACGAGCAGTACTTC. It yields the protein CASSPGEGPYEQYF.

This rearrangement joins TRBV2 to TRBJ1-2, with 7 nucleotides matching TRBD1. Germline V CDR1 and CDR2: SNHLY, FYNNEI. The CDR3 consists of 13 residues. Trimming took 4 bases from V and 4 from J; bases not matched to a gene: 3. The CDR3 region is CASSVGTVYGYTF. In nucleotides, the CDR3 is TGTGCCAGCAGTGTAGGGACAGTCTATGGCTACACCTTC.

The gene calls are TRBV7-9 and TRBJ2-1; 10 bases agree with TRBD2. This CDR3 region has 12 residues. Germline loops: CDR1 SEHNR, CDR2 FQNEAQ (reference sequence). Unmatched junction bases numbered 7, after V lost 11 bases and J lost 9 bases. As DNA, the CDR3 is TGTGCCGACACCTTAGCGGGGGGTGAGCAGTTCTTC. The encoded protein is CADTLAGGEQFF.

The J gene is TRBJ1-1, the V gene TRBV15, with D uncertain. The V gene lost 0 bases and the J gene lost 4 bases, with 9 bases spanning the gap. The CDR3 runs to 14 residues. From germline, CDR1 is LNHNV and CDR2 YYDKDF (reference sequence). CDR3 amino acids: CATSRERHSTEAFF. CDR3 DNA sequence: TGTGCCACCAGCAGAGAGAGGCATAGCACTGAAGCTTTCTTT.

V gene TRBV7-3 combines with J gene TRBJ1-5; no reliable D call. Germline assignment: CDR1 SGHTA and CDR2 FQGTGA. Trimming shortened V by 1 base and J by 15 bases, and 19 bases separated the two germline ends. The CDR3 contains 14 residues. The CDR3: CASSLRRFGEWGHF. The CDR3 nucleotides read TGTGCCAGCAGCTTAAGGAGATTCGGGGAATGGGGGCATTTT.

The chain employs TRBV4-1 and TRBJ2-5; the match to TRBD2 covers 10 bases. The CDR3 length is 17 residues. V gave up 1 base and J gave up 2 bases; unmatched junction bases: 7. Looked up from germline, CDR1 is MGHRA and CDR2 is YSYEKL. The CDR3 sequence: CASSQVARAGGQETQYF. The CDR3 DNA reads as TGCGCCAGCAGCCAAGTAGCGAGAGCGGGGGGGCAAGAGACCCAGTACTTC.

The chain carries TRBV5-1 and TRBJ2-3; D is perhaps TRBD2 (6 bases). V dropped 0 bases and J dropped 4 bases, with 12 bases sitting between them. The CDR3 extends over 15 amino acids. The germline gives CDR1 SGHRS, CDR2 YFSETQ. The CDR3 here is CASSLETRGPDTQYF. The CDR3 DNA reads TGCGCCAGCAGCTTGGAGACTAGGGGACCAGATACGCAGTATTTT.

The CDR3 loop is CSVPLGGVGGYTF. For the CDR3, the DNA is TGCAGCGTTCCCTTGGGGGGGGTAGGAGGCTACACCTTC. This chain connects TRBV29-1 to TRBJ1-2, with a weak D call TRBD1 (5 bases). The CDR3 sequence is 13 residues long. Germline V gene sequence: CDR1 SQVTM, CDR2 ANQGSEA. Deletions cut 5 bases from V and 8 bases from J, with 18 bases between.

J is TRBJ2-7 and V is TRBV18; 11 bases are a match to TRBD2. Germline-derived CDR1 and CDR2 are KGHSH and LQKENI. CDR3 length equals 15 residues. J was trimmed by 3 bases and V by 6 bases; bases with no gene match: 7. The chain's CDR3 is CASSLTSGGDYEQYF. CDR3 coding DNA: TGTGCCAGCTCCCTAACTAGCGGGGGTGACTACGAGCAGTACTTC.